Listed below are T cell receptor beta chains from one sample, sequenced in a study of regulatory and conventional T cells in RAG deficiency. Repertoires were generated with immunoSEQ multiplex PCR, while TCRdb's copy carries only in-frame clones and drops some. The table has about 28,000 clones, around 90% seen once; the top ten hold under 0.85%. The sample was also reused in another study, on regulatory T cells.

Sequencing was carried out using Tregs sorted from blood. All receptors come from a human donor in good health. The CDR3 runs from the conserved cysteine through the conserved F or W. Fields, in order: V gene, J gene, D gene, clone size, CDR3 DNA, CDR3 protein. A D gene is named only where the DNA matches it firmly. Size is stated for part of the rows, as once, few or many counts, or as a class when the clone is expanded.

V: TRBV6-5
J: TRBJ1-1
D: -
size: -
DNA: TGTGCCAGCAGTTACGTGAAGAACACTGAAGCTTTCTTT
CDR3: CASSYVKNTEAFF

V: TRBV27
J: TRBJ2-1
D: -
size: -
DNA: TGTGCCAGCAGTTTATTAGGGACTGATGAGCAGTTCTTC
CDR3: CASSLLGTDEQFF

V: TRBV29-1
J: TRBJ1-5
D: -
size: -
DNA: TGCAGCGTTGGAGACAGCCAGTATAGCAATCAGCCCCAGCATTTT
CDR3: CSVGDSQYSNQPQHF

V: TRBV19
J: TRBJ1-1
D: -
size: -
DNA: TGTGCCAGTAGTACCAGAGGCAATGGGGGGACTGAAGCTTTCTTT
CDR3: CASSTRGNGGTEAFF

V: TRBV29-1
J: TRBJ2-7
D: -
size: -
DNA: TGCAGCGTTGAACTACCTTCCCAAACCTACGAGCAGTACTTC
CDR3: CSVELPSQTYEQYF

V: TRBV14
J: TRBJ1-6
D: TRBD1
size: once
DNA: TGTGCCAGCAGCCAAGCGGACAGGGTAGGGTCACCCCTCCACTTT
CDR3: CASSQADRVGSPLHF

V: TRBV10-1
J: TRBJ1-1
D: -
size: -
DNA: TGCGCCAGCAGTGAGTCCGAAGGGTACCCACTATGGAACACTGAAGCTTTCTTT
CDR3: CASSESEGYPLWNTEAFF

V: TRBV6-5
J: TRBJ2-4
D: -
size: -
DNA: TGTGCCAGCAGTTACTCGACAGGGAGGGGAAACATTCAGTACTTC
CDR3: CASSYSTGRGNIQYF

V: TRBV28
J: TRBJ1-3
D: -
size: -
DNA: TGTGCCAGCAGTGCCGACAAAACTGGAAACACCATATATTTT
CDR3: CASSADKTGNTIYF

V: TRBV4-2
J: TRBJ2-7
D: TRBD1
size: -
DNA: TGTGCCAGCAGCCACGGACAGGGGATGGAGCAGTACTTC
CDR3: CASSHGQGMEQYF